This T cell receptor (beta chain) is drawn from a study of CD4+ T cells in melanoma. The V gene lost 5 bases and the J gene lost 0 bases, with 8 bases spanning the gap. This CDR3 region has 14 residues. CDR1 is SEHNR and CDR2 is FQNEAQ in the germline V gene (reference sequence). Generated by immunoSEQ multiplex PCR, the TCRdb table keeps only in-frame clones and is missing some. The data contain about 140,000 clones, around 90% of them singletons. The TCR sequence derives from a human donor with melanoma. This chain links TRBV7-9 with TRBJ1-3, with D possibly matching TRBD1 (5 bases). The CDR3 region is CASSAGNSGNTIYF. In DNA, the CDR3 is TGTGCCAGCAGCGCAGGGAACTCTGGAAACACCATATATTTT.